This paragraph covers one TCR beta chain sequence. Residents of about two dozen US areas, aged about 18 to 95 years, made up the participants. Per the authors' pipeline: Estimates of nucleated cell counts were drawn from the amplification of reference gene primers. Assay: immunoSEQ multiplex PCR; the TCRdb copy retains only in-frame clones and omits some. V and J calls and clone size follow that table, whereas D and trimming were derived from the DNA. The sample holds over 200,000 clones; about 90% are singletons and the top ten take 1.2%. Trimming left V 4 bases short and J 4 bases short, with 11 bases between. CDR1 is SQVTM and CDR2 is ANQGSEA in the germline V gene. CDR3 size: 13 residues. This sample was included in a study of blood T cell repertoires in COVID-19. Study-wide context: Specimens from acute and convalescent COVID-19 originated in the United States, Italy and Spain.

The genes are TRBV29-1 and TRBJ1-5, with D possibly TRBD1 on 6 matching bases. The clonotype was recovered from a human donor in a cohort exposed to, infected with or recovered from COVID-19 (not recorded which). The donor label of this sample is uncertain. Sequencing was done on a sample of PBMCs or T cells enriched from blood (not recorded which). CDR3 residues: CSVADSLNQPQHF. The CDR3 bases are TGCAGCGTTGCGGACAGCTTGAATCAGCCCCAGCATTTT. Supplemented by reference TRBV29-1 and TRBJ1-5, the full variable domain reads SAVISQKPSRDICQRGTSLTIQCQVDSQVTMMFWYRQQPGQSLTLIATANQGSEATYESGFVIDKFPISRPNLTFSTLTVSNMSPEDSSIYLCSVADSLNQPQHFGDGTRLSIL.